The 27 T cell receptor beta chains below come from one sample, sequenced in a study of T cell responses to AZD1222 COVID-19 vaccine (dated by TCRdb to the early 2020s). Read against the paper, the sample's time point label means: about 28 days (+/-7) after the second vaccine dose. The library was built by means of the immunoSEQ multiplex PCR assay. TCRdb took over this immuneACCESS table, retaining in-frame rearrangements with V and J assigned. Such tables are incomplete; in checked studies, under half of the missing clones stem from an unresolved V gene, and the remainder is unexplained. The sample records 100,000 to 150,000 clones, around 92% of which are singletons. The top ten clones comprise approximately 7.9% of the sample. The sequencing used peripheral blood, collected 28 days after the second AZD1222 dose. These receptors originate from an adult who received the AZD1222 COVID-19 vaccine.

V usage is TRBV21-1 and J usage is TRBJ2-1; TRBD2 was called by the table and not checked on the DNA. TRBV21-1 is deemed a pseudogene. This CDR3 spans 15 amino acids. CDR3 sequence reads: CASSKEEGVVNEQFF. CDR3 sequence (DNA): TGTGCCAGCAGCAAAGAGGAGGGAGTGGTCAATGAGCAGTTCTTC.

A remark on this clone: The same CDR3 is also encoded by other DNA sequences in this sample. The chain recombines TRBV5-6 with TRBJ2-1; a possible D gene is TRBD2 (5 bases). Trimming took 4 bases from V and 0 from J, leaving 11 bases between them. CDR3 length: 15 amino acids. The germline gives CDR1 SGHDT, CDR2 YYEEEE. Written as DNA, the CDR3 is TGTGCCAGCAGCCTCGGGGAATACTCCTACAATGAGCAGTTCTTC. Amino acid sequence: CASSLGEYSYNEQFF. Based on the CDR3 plus reference TRBV5-6 and TRBJ2-1, the full variable domain is DAGVTQSPTHLIKTRGQQVTLRCSPKSGHDTVSWYQQALGQGPQFIFQYYEEEERQRGNFPDRFSGHQFPNYSSELNVNALLLGDSALYLCASSLGEYSYNEQFFGPGTRLTVL.

The chain employs TRBV6-5 and TRBJ2-2; D is perhaps TRBD2 (6 bases). Germline loops: CDR1 MNHEY, CDR2 SVGAGI. The V end lost 10 bases, the J end lost 0 bases, and 15 bases lay between the germline ends. This CDR3 contains 15 residues. DNA for the CDR3: TGTGCCATGGGACTCGGGGTTGCGAACACCGGGGAGCTGTTTTTT. Encoded protein: CAMGLGVANTGELFF.

In this sample, this clone turned up once. The chain has TRBV28 and TRBJ1-6, with unresolved D. V lost 5 bases and J lost 7, with 12 bases in between. Germline CDR1 MDHEN, CDR2 SYDVKM. This CDR3 spans 14 amino acids. CDR3 DNA sequence: TGTGCCAGCAGTGGAGGTTCGCCGAATTCACCCCTCCACTTT. This encodes CASSGGSPNSPLHF.

V gene TRBV2 combines with J gene TRBJ2-7; TRBD1 aligns across 7 bases. CDR1 is SNHLY, CDR2 FYNNEI, per germline. This CDR3 region has 15 residues. J was trimmed by 3 bases and V by 6 bases; bases with no gene match: 11. The CDR3 DNA is TGTGCCAGCAGCCCTTATTTCCAGGGGGTCTACGAGCAGTACTTC. Translated, it gives CASSPYFQGVYEQYF.

V usage is TRBV28 and J usage is TRBJ1-1; TRBD1 matches at 7 bases. Looked up from germline, CDR1 is MDHEN and CDR2 is SYDVKM. This CDR3 contains 20 residues. The junction had 20 bases not matched to a gene; V was cut back by 2 bases and J by 2 bases. The CDR3 protein is CASSLRIFFRKGGPNTEAFF. The CDR3 DNA is TGTGCCAGCAGTTTACGAATTTTCTTTCGAAAAGGGGGCCCCAACACTGAAGCTTTCTTT.

The J gene is TRBJ2-7, the V gene TRBV10-2; D is unclear. This CDR3 spans 12 amino acids. The ends were cut back, 6 bases at V and 1 base at J, with 7 bases in the middle. Germline CDR1 WSHSY, CDR2 SAAADI. CDR3 coding DNA: TGCGCCAGCAGCGACCTTTCCTACGAGCAGTACTTC. Protein: CASSDLSYEQYF.

The chain recombines TRBV5-4 with TRBJ2-7, with TRBD1 identical over 8 bases. CDR1 is SGHNT and CDR2 is YYREEE in the germline V gene (reference sequence). This CDR3 is 13 amino acids long. J was trimmed by 6 bases and V by 5 bases; bases with no gene match: 7. The CDR3 DNA sequence: TGTGCCAGCAGTCTAGGACAGGGTTCCGAGCAGTACTTC. Translating gives CASSLGQGSEQYF.

The CDR3 here is CASSRPGRDEKLFF. For the CDR3, the DNA is TGTGCCAGTAGCCGTCCGGGCAGGGATGAAAAACTGTTTTTT. The genes are TRBV19 and TRBJ1-4, with D maybe TRBD1 (5 bases). The CDR3 is 14 amino acids. Between the trimmed V and J ends, which lost 6 bases and 6 bases, there was a span of 14 bases. Germline V gene lookup returns CDR1 LNHDA and CDR2 SQIVND (reference sequence).

V and J are TRBV5-4 and TRBJ1-1; 9 nucleotides match TRBD1. J gave up 1 base and V 3 bases, and 7 bases lay outside the gene matches. Germline V gene lookup returns CDR1 SGHNT and CDR2 YYREEE (reference sequence). The CDR3 is made up of 16 amino acids. The DNA for the CDR3 is TGTGCCAGCAGCTACCTGACAGGGGGTAGGAACACTGAAGCTTTCTTT. This sequence encodes CASSYLTGGRNTEAFF.

The rearrangement joins TRBV2 to TRBJ1-2; D is perhaps TRBD1 (5 bases). Per the germline V gene, CDR1 is SNHLY and CDR2 is FYNNEI. The CDR3 is 14 residues long. Trimming cost V 10 bases and J 8 bases, with 23 bases left between them. CDR3 DNA: TGTGCCAACAAAACGGCACAGGATCGCTTCGGCTACACCTTC. It encodes CANKTAQDRFGYTF. Full variable domain (rest looked up from reference TRBV2 and TRBJ1-2): EPEVTQTPSHQVTQMGQEVILRCVPISNHLYFYWYRQILGQKVEFLVSFYNNEISEKSEIFDDQFSVERPDGSNFTLKIRSTKLEDSAMYFCANKTAQDRFGYTFGSGTRLTVV.

The J gene is TRBJ1-4, the V gene TRBV29-1; D not resolved. V gave up 6 bases and J gave up 1 base, with 12 bases separating them. The CDR3 sequence is 14 residues long. Germline-derived CDR1 and CDR2 are SQVTM and ANQGSEA. The CDR3 loop reads CSVEAGLTNEKLFF. The CDR3 nucleotides read TGCAGCGTCGAGGCAGGACTAACTAATGAAAAACTGTTTTTT.

The J gene is TRBJ1-1, the V gene TRBV11-3; TRBD1 agrees at 11 bases. The CDR3 contains 12 residues. J lost 7 bases, V lost 8 bases, and 3 bases had no gene match. Germline values: CDR1 SGHNT, CDR2 YENEEA. Here the CDR3 DNA reads TGTGCCAGCGGACAGGGGGCTTTTGAAGCTTTCTTT. Protein: CASGQGAFEAFF.

This chain uses TRBV7-9 with TRBJ1-1, with D unresolved. The CDR3 length is 14 residues. The V and J ends lost 1 base and 0 bases respectively, with 6 bases between them. The germline gives CDR1 SEHNR, CDR2 FQNEAQ (reference sequence). Here the CDR3 reads CASSLGTVNTEAFF. CDR3 DNA sequence: TGTGCCAGCAGCTTAGGGACGGTGAACACTGAAGCTTTCTTT.

The gene calls are TRBV3-1 (or the pseudogene TRBV3-2) and TRBJ1-4, with D uncertain. The CDR3 length is 12 residues. CDR1 is LGHDT, CDR2 YNNKEL, per germline (reference sequence). The germline V and J ends were trimmed by 3 bases and 11 bases, with 10 bases remaining between them. DNA for the CDR3: TGTGCCAGCAGCCAGGACCGGAATAAACTGTTTTTT. Translated: CASSQDRNKLFF.

The genes are TRBV2 and TRBJ1-5; D gene ambiguous. The CDR3 runs 13 residues. The germline CDR1 and CDR2 sequences are SNHLY and FYNNEI. The V end lost 1 base, the J end lost 5 bases, and 6 bases lay between the germline ends. CDR3 DNA sequence: TGTGCCAGCAGTGAAGGAAACTATCAGCCCCAGCATTTT. Translation: CASSEGNYQPQHF.

The chain links TRBV3-1 (or the pseudogene TRBV3-2) to TRBJ2-1; TRBD2 matches 10 bases. V was clipped by 1 base and J by 9 bases; unmatched bases: 27. The CDR3 totals 22 residues. CDR1 is LGHDT and CDR2 is YNNKEL in the germline V gene (reference sequence). Written as DNA, the CDR3 is TGTGCCAGCAGCCAAGTGTCCCCTAGCGGGAGAGGGTGGGCTTCTACATCGGGTGAGCAGTTCTTC. It is translated as CASSQVSPSGRGWASTSGEQFF.

V is TRBV7-2 and J is TRBJ2-7; D not certain. Trimming took 1 base from V and 2 from J, leaving 9 bases between them. CDR1 SGHTA and CDR2 FQGNSA come from the germline V gene. This CDR3 is 14 amino acids long. The CDR3 DNA reads as TGTGCCAGCAGCTTAGTCTTGACCCCCTACGAGCAGTACTTC. Its protein is CASSLVLTPYEQYF.

This rearrangement joins TRBV4-1 to TRBJ1-4, with TRBD1 identical over 9 bases. The CDR3 consists of 21 residues. V lost 2 bases and J lost 0; bases outside the gene matches: 16. Germline CDR1 MGHRA, CDR2 YSYEKL. The CDR3 is CASSQYPPGQGPFATNEKLFF. CDR3 bases: TGCGCCAGCAGCCAATACCCCCCGGGACAGGGTCCTTTTGCAACTAATGAAAAACTGTTTTTT.

In DNA form, the CDR3 reads TGTGCCAGCAGTTCACAAATGTGGGGAGGCTACGAGCAGTACTTC. Amino acid sequence: CASSSQMWGGYEQYF. V and J are TRBV6-6 and TRBJ2-7; D perhaps matches TRBD2 (6 bases). The length of the CDR3 is 15 residues. Germline V gives CDR1 MNHNY, CDR2 SVGAGI (reference sequence). Trimming took 4 bases from V and 3 from J, leaving 16 bases between them.

The J gene is TRBJ2-1, the V gene TRBV5-4; D remains unclear. The ends were cut back, 0 bases at V and 1 base at J, with 5 bases in the middle. The CDR3 covers 14 residues. Per the germline V gene, CDR1 is SGHNT and CDR2 is YYREEE (reference sequence). The CDR3 loop reads CASSLAPSYNEQFF. CDR3 nucleotides: TGTGCCAGCAGCTTGGCTCCTTCCTACAATGAGCAGTTCTTC.

The chain recombines TRBV7-2 with TRBJ2-5, with 8 bases that match TRBD2. Germline V gives CDR1 SGHTA, CDR2 FQGNSA. The CDR3 length is 14 residues. Trimming took 3 bases from V and 5 from J; bases not matched to a gene: 5. CDR3 sequence reads: CASSFSGSGETQYF. The CDR3, as DNA: TGTGCCAGCAGCTTCAGCGGGAGCGGCGAGACCCAGTACTTC.

The chain joins TRBV3-1 (or the pseudogene TRBV3-2) to TRBJ2-1, with D perhaps TRBD2 (5 bases). The CDR3 totals 17 residues. V gave up 1 base and J gave up 2 bases, with 15 bases separating them. Germline V gene data show CDR1 as LGHDT and CDR2 as YNNKEL (reference sequence). CDR3 protein: CASSQVGGPGTYNEQFF. The DNA for the CDR3 is TGTGCCAGCAGCCAAGTGGGCGGGCCTGGCACCTACAATGAGCAGTTCTTC.

The rearrangement uses TRBV10-3 and TRBJ2-7; D perhaps matches TRBD1 (5 bases). Trimming cost V 10 bases and J 3 bases, with 16 bases left between them. The germline V gene encodes CDR1 ENHRY and CDR2 SYGVKD. This CDR3 region has 13 residues. The CDR3 region is CATTPRQNYEQYF. CDR3 nucleotides: TGTGCCACCACCCCCCGACAGAACTACGAGCAGTACTTC.

The chain couples TRBV2 to TRBJ1-5; possible D gene TRBD1, 6 bases. The CDR3 sequence is 13 residues long. The V and J ends lost 8 bases and 4 bases respectively, with 12 bases between them. CDR1 is SNHLY, CDR2 FYNNEI, per germline. The CDR3 is CASQWQGNQPQHF. The CDR3 DNA sequence: TGTGCCAGCCAGTGGCAGGGGAATCAGCCCCAGCATTTT.

The rearrangement joins TRBV29-1 to TRBJ1-1; no reliable D call. V lost 4 bases, J lost 1 base, and 13 bases lay in between. The CDR3 sequence is 14 residues long. Per the germline V gene, CDR1 is SQVTM and CDR2 is ANQGSEA. DNA of the CDR3: TGCAGCGTTGTAAAACAGAGCACGAACACTGAAGCTTTCTTT. This sequence encodes CSVVKQSTNTEAFF.

The J gene is TRBJ1-2, the V gene TRBV18, with a tentative D call TRBD1 (5 bases). The CDR3 contains 16 residues. V was trimmed by 3 bases and J by 0 bases, leaving 14 bases between them. CDR1 is KGHSH and CDR2 is LQKENI in the germline V gene. The CDR3 coding sequence is TGTGCCAGCTCACCCAACGCCGGGACGGCTAACTATGGCTACACCTTC. Protein: CASSPNAGTANYGYTF. Full variable domain (outside the CDR3, taken from reference TRBV18 and TRBJ1-2): NAGVMQNPRHLVRRRGQEARLRCSPMKGHSHVYWYRQLPEEGLKFMVYLQKENIIDESGMPKERFSAEFPKEGPSILRIQQVVRGDSAAYFCASSPNAGTANYGYTFGSGTRLTVV.